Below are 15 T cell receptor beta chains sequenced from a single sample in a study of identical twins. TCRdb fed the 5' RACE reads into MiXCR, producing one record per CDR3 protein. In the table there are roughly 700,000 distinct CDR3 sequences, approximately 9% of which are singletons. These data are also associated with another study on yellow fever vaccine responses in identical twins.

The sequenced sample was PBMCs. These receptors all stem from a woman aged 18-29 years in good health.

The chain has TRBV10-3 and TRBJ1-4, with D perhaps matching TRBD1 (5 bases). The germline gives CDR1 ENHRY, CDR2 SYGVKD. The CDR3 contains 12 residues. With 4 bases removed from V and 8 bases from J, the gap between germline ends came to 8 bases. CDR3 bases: TGTGCCATCAGTGGGGAGGGGGAAAAACTGTTTTTT. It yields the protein CAISGEGEKLFF.

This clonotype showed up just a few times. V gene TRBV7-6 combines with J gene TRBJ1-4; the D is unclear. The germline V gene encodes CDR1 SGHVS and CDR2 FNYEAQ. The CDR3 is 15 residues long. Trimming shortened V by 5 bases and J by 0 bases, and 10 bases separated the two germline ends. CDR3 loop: CASSPSWPTNEKLFF. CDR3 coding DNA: TGTGCCAGCAGCCCCTCATGGCCAACTAATGAAAAACTGTTTTTT.

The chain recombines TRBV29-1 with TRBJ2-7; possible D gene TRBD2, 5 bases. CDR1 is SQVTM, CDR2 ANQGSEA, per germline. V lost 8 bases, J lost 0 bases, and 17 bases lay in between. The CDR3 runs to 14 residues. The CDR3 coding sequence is TGCAGCTCCTCCGGAAACGGGGACTCCTACGAGCAGTACTTC. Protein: CSSSGNGDSYEQYF.

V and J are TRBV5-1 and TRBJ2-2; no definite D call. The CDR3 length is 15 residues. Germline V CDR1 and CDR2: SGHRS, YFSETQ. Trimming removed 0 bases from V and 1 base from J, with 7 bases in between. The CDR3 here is CASSLDVGNTGELFF. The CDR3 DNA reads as TGCGCCAGCAGCTTGGATGTGGGGAACACCGGGGAGCTGTTTTTT.

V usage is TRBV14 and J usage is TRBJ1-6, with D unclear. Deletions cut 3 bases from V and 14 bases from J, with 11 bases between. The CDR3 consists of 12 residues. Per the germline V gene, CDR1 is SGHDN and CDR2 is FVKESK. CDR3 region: CASSQGSQTLHF. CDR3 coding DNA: TGTGCCAGCAGCCAGGGCAGTCAGACCCTCCACTTT. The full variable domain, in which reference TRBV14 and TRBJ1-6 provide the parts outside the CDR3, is EAGVTQFPSHSVIEKGQTVTLRCDPISGHDNLYWYRRVMGKEIKFLLHFVKESKQDESGMPNNRFLAERTGGTYSTLKVQPAELEDSGVYFCASSQGSQTLHFGNGTRLTVT.

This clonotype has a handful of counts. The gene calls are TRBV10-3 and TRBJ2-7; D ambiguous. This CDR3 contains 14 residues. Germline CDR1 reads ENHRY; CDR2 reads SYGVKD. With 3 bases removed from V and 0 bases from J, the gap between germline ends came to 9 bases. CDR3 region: CAISDGSRSYEQYF. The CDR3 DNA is TGTGCCATCAGTGACGGCAGCCGCTCCTACGAGCAGTACTTC.

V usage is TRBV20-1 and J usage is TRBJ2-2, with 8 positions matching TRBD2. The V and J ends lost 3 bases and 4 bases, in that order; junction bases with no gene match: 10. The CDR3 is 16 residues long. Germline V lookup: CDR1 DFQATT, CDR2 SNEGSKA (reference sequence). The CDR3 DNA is TGCAGTGCTAGCAGATCAGCGGGAGCGGGCACCGGGGAGCTGTTTTTT. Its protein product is CSASRSAGAGTGELFF.

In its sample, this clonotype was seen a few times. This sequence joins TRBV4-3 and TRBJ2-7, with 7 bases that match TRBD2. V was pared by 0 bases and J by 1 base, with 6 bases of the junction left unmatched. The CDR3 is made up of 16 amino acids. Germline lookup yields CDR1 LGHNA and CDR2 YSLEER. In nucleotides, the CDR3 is TGCGCCAGCAGCCAAGATCCGGGGGAGGGATCCTACGAGCAGTACTTC. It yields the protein CASSQDPGEGSYEQYF.

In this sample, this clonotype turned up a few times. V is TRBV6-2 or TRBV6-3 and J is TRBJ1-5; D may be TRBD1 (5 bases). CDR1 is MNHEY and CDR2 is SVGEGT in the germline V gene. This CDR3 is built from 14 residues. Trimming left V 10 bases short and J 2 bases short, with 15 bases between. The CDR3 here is CATTPTVRNQPQHF. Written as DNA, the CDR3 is TGTGCCACCACACCGACAGTCCGCAATCAGCCCCAGCATTTT.

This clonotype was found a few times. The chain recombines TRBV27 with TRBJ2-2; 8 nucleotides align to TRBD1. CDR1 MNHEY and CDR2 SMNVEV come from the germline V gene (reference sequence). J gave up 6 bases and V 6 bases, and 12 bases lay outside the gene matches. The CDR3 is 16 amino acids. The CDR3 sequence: CASRRAGGGLPGELFF. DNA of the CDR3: TGTGCCAGCAGGAGAGCAGGGGGCGGATTGCCCGGGGAGCTGTTTTTT.

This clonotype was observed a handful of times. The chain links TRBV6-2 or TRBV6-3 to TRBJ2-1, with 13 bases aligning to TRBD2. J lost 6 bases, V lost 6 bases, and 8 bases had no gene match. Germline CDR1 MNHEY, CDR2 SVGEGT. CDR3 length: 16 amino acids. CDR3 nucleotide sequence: TGTGCCAGCAGGCTACTAGCGGGAGGGCCAGTCAATGAGCAGTTCTTC. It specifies CASRLLAGGPVNEQFF.

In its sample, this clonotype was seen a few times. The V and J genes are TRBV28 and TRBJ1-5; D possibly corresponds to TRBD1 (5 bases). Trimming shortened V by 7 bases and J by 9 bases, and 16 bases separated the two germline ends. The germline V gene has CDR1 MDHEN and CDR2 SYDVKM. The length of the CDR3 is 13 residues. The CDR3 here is CASNWGDVTPQHF. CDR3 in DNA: TGTGCCAGCAATTGGGGGGATGTGACGCCCCAGCATTTT.

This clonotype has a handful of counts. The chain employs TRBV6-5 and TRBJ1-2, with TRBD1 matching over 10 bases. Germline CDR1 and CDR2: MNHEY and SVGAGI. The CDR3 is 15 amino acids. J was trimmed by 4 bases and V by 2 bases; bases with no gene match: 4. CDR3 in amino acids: CASSYDRGRGYGYTF. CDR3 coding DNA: TGTGCCAGCAGTTACGACAGGGGGCGCGGCTATGGCTACACCTTC.

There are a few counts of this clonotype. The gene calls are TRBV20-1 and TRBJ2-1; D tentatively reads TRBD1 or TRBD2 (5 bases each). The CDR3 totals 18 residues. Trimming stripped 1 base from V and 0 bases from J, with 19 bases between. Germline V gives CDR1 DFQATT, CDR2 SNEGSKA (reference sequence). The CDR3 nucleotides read TGCAGTGCTAGAGGGCGATCTGGGGACCGCTACTCCTACAATGAGCAGTTCTTC. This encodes CSARGRSGDRYSYNEQFF.

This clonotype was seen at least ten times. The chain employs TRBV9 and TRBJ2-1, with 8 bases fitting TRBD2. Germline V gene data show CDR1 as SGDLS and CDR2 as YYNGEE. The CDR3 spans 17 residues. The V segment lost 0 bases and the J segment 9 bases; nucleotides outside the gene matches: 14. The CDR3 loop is CASSVDEAAGVVSEQFF. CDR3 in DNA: TGTGCCAGCAGCGTAGATGAAGCAGCGGGAGTCGTAAGTGAGCAGTTCTTC.